This TCR beta chain was identified in a study of blood T cell repertoires in COVID-19. Turning to the study itself: The samples span acute and convalescent COVID-19 from the United States, Italy and Spain. T cells, B-cell-depleted T cells, or PBMCs supplied cDNA or gDNA.

Germline CDR1 reads DFQATT; CDR2 reads SNEGSKA (reference sequence). This CDR3 is built from 15 residues. Deletions cut 3 bases from V and 0 bases from J, with 12 bases between. Methods used by the authors: Using reference gene primer amplification, nucleated cell counts were estimated. Clones were sequenced by immunoSEQ multiplex PCR, and TCRdb holds only the in-frame ones, with some missing. For V, J and clone size, that table is used; D and trimming come from the DNA. The sample holds about 110,000 clones, 65% to 80% seen once. This chain connects TRBV20-1 to TRBJ1-5; D is uncertain. The sequence was obtained from a man between 65 and 85 years old with acute or convalescent COVID-19. The sample consisted of peripheral blood. CDR3 residues: CSASLSQDSNQPQHF. The DNA for the CDR3 is TGCAGTGCTAGTTTGTCGCAGGATAGCAATCAGCCCCAGCATTTT.